This T cell receptor (beta chain) was sequenced during a study of PD-1 blockade in mismatch repair-deficient tumors. In the study overall: Enrolled about 2012-2016, patients had progressing, pretreated mismatch repair-deficient cancers of around 12 types.

Note on this clone: Its antigen remains unknown.

V was trimmed by 1 base and J by 2 bases, leaving 10 bases between them. Germline V gene data show CDR1 as MNHEY and CDR2 as SMNVEV (reference sequence). CDR3 length: 15 residues. Study observations and caveats: Rapid post-treatment expansion, then contraction, generally preceding radiologic response, marked tumor-resident clones.

Clones were read by immunoSEQ multiplex PCR, and TCRdb kept only the in-frame ones, dropping some. The sample comprises 80,000 to 130,000 clones, 82% of which are singletons, and about 6.3% rests with the top ten. This clonotype was sampled from an adult with mismatch repair-deficient cancer. The V gene is TRBV27, the J gene TRBJ2-3; D not certain. Sequencing was performed on peripheral blood, taken 36 weeks after starting pembrolizumab. In DNA form, the CDR3 reads TGTGCCAGCAGTTTATTATCTGGCCCCACAGATACGCAGTATTTT. Protein product: CASSLLSGPTDTQYF.